This entry lists 21 T cell receptor beta chains sequenced from one sample in a study of regulatory T cells in long-lasting Graves disease. With iRepertoire HTBI primers and Arm-PCR of CDR3 regions, TCR beta libraries were built. Each CDR3 protein gets one entry after TCRdb re-called the multiplex PCR reads with MiXCR. The sample has some 280,000 distinct CDR3 sequences, 20% to 25% seen once. Documented time point: persistent/refractory GD, antithyroid drugs over 5 years with positive TRAb. PBMC RNA served as the TCR library source. Sequenced material: peripheral blood mononuclear cells (PBMCs), taken when the disease was refractory, from a patient treated with antithyroid drugs. Receptors were obtained from a female donor with Graves disease.

This clonotype appeared many times. This chain joins TRBV7-2 and TRBJ1-2; the D is unclear. CDR3 size: 15 residues. V lost 1 base, J lost 3 bases, and 12 bases lay in between. Germline CDR1 and CDR2: SGHTA and FQGNSA. This CDR3 is CASSLVTGKDYGYTF. CDR3 DNA: TGTGCCAGCAGCTTAGTTACCGGAAAGGACTATGGCTACACCTTC.

This clonotype was seen more than once but under ten times. This sequence joins TRBV6-2 or TRBV6-3 and TRBJ1-1; TRBD1 is a possible D gene (5 bases). Germline V gives CDR1 MNHEY, CDR2 SVGEGT. The CDR3 length is 12 residues. V lost 2 bases and J 7 bases, leaving 8 bases between the germline ends. CDR3 protein: CASSYAGGEAFF. The CDR3 DNA reads TGTGCCAGCAGTTACGCGGGGGGTGAAGCTTTCTTT.

The sample holds many counts of this clonotype. This chain uses TRBV2 with TRBJ1-2; D is possibly TRBD1 (6 bases). V was shortened by 6 bases and J by 4 bases, with 12 bases between the two germline ends. Per the germline V gene, CDR1 is SNHLY and CDR2 is FYNNEI. The CDR3 runs to 13 residues. This chain's CDR3 is CASSEGGLYGYTF. CDR3 sequence (DNA): TGTGCCAGCAGCGAGGGGGGTCTCTATGGCTACACCTTC. Using reference TRBV2 and TRBJ1-2 for the parts outside the CDR3, the full variable domain is EPEVTQTPSHQVTQMGQEVILRCVPISNHLYFYWYRQILGQKVEFLVSFYNNEISEKSEIFDDQFSVERPDGSNFTLKIRSTKLEDSAMYFCASSEGGLYGYTFGSGTRLTVV.

This clonotype was seen a few times. This sequence joins TRBV9 and TRBJ1-1; D gene ambiguous. V dropped 4 bases and J dropped 5 bases, with 12 bases sitting between them. This CDR3 has 13 amino acids. The V gene's germline CDR1 is SGDLS and CDR2 YYNGEE. The CDR3 loop reads CASSITATTEAFF. The DNA for the CDR3 is TGTGCCAGCAGCATCACAGCTACAACTGAAGCTTTCTTT.

This clonotype showed up just a few times. The chain recombines TRBV12-3 or TRBV12-4 with TRBJ1-1; TRBD1 is a possible D gene (6 bases). Between the trimmed V and J ends, which lost 5 bases and 6 bases, there was a span of 22 bases. The CDR3 has 16 residues. The chain's CDR3 is CASSPPGQGLNAEAFF. CDR3 DNA: TGTGCCAGCAGTCCGCCGGGGCAGGGGCTAAACGCTGAAGCTTTCTTT.

The rearrangement uses TRBV7-2 and TRBJ2-7, with 7 bases matching TRBD2. Trimming cost V 5 bases and J 7 bases; bases outside gene matches: 11. CDR1 is SGHTA, CDR2 FQGNSA, per germline. CDR3 length: 14 amino acids. The CDR3 loop reads CASSALHQGGEQYF. CDR3 coding DNA: TGTGCCAGCAGCGCGTTACACCAGGGAGGGGAGCAGTACTTC. Based on the CDR3 plus reference TRBV7-2 and TRBJ2-7, the full variable domain is GAGVSQSPSNKVTEKGKDVELRCDPISGHTALYWYRQSLGQGLEFLIYFQGNSAPDKSGLPSDRFSAERTGGSVSTLTIQRTQQEDSAVYLCASSALHQGGEQYFGPGTRLTVT.

This clonotype was found a few times. This rearrangement joins TRBV28 to TRBJ2-2; D possibly corresponds to TRBD2 (5 bases). Trimming removed 1 base from V and 6 bases from J, with 12 bases in between. The CDR3 loop spans 15 amino acids. Germline-derived CDR1 and CDR2 are MDHEN and SYDVKM. The CDR3 reads CASSLLAPGAGELFF. DNA for the CDR3: TGTGCCAGCAGTTTATTAGCGCCCGGGGCCGGGGAGCTGTTTTTT.

The rearrangement joins TRBV6-2 or TRBV6-3 to TRBJ2-5; TRBD1 might be the D (5 bases). V lost 5 bases and J lost 6, with 13 bases in between. The CDR3 is made up of 13 amino acids. CDR1 MNHEY and CDR2 SVGEGT come from the germline V gene. This CDR3 is CASSPAGLKTQYF. CDR3 sequence (DNA): TGTGCCAGCAGTCCCGCAGGGTTGAAGACCCAGTACTTC.

This clonotype has a count of ten or more. The rearrangement uses TRBV2 and TRBJ1-2, with TRBD1 matching 8 bases. The CDR3 spans 15 residues. In germline, CDR1 is SNHLY, CDR2 FYNNEI. The V and J ends lost 2 bases and 3 bases, in that order; junction bases with no gene match: 5. CDR3 protein: CASSELGTGDYGYTF. CDR3 bases: TGTGCCAGCAGTGAATTAGGGACAGGAGACTATGGCTACACCTTC.

Comment on this clonotype: One junction end disagrees with the germline gene, perhaps due to a read error. The rearrangement joins TRBV7-7 to TRBJ2-2; a possible D gene is TRBD1 (6 bases). From germline, CDR1 is SSHAT and CDR2 FNYEAQ (reference sequence). The CDR3 contains 16 residues. CDR3 coding DNA: TGTGCTAGCAGCTTAGCTGGGGGCGTCCAACAGTCCGGGCTGTTTTTT. Its protein product is CASSLAGGVQQSGLFF.

The V gene is TRBV6-1, the J gene TRBJ2-1, with 9 bases identical to TRBD1. CDR1 MNHNS and CDR2 SASEGT come from the germline V gene. The CDR3 is 15 amino acids. Trimming cost V 2 bases and J 7 bases; bases outside gene matches: 6. The CDR3 nucleotides are TGTGCCAGCAGTGAACCACAGGGGGCGAGTAATGAGCAGTTCTTC. Its translation is CASSEPQGASNEQFF.

As concerns this clonotype: One base away lies a much larger clone, so this may be a sequencing read error. The CDR3 ends on some other residue instead of the conserved phenylalanine or tryptophan, so this is likely a read error. For the CDR3, the DNA is TGTGCCAGCAGCTTGACCTCGGGGATCAATTCACCCCTCCACTAT. Protein: CASSLTSGINSPLHY. This chain uses TRBV7-2 with TRBJ1-6; D not resolved. The V end was cut by 3 bases, the J end by 7 bases, with 13 bases between. This CDR3 has 15 amino acids. Germline V CDR1 and CDR2: SGHTA, FQGNSA.

Only a few counts were recorded for this clonotype. This rearrangement joins TRBV7-2 to TRBJ2-5, with a tentative D call TRBD1 (6 bases). Trimming took 5 bases from V and 2 from J, leaving 18 bases between them. Germline V lookup: CDR1 SGHTA, CDR2 FQGNSA. There are 16 residues in the CDR3. The CDR3 loop reads CASSQSSDRTQETQYF. The CDR3, as DNA: TGTGCCAGCAGCCAAAGTTCCGACAGGACGCAAGAGACCCAGTACTTC.

The chain combines TRBV19 with TRBJ2-1; TRBD2 might be the D (5 bases). CDR3 length equals 14 residues. V shed 5 bases and J shed 5 bases, with 13 bases lying between them. The germline CDR1 and CDR2 sequences are LNHDA and SQIVND (reference sequence). For the CDR3, the DNA is TGTGCCAGTAGTCGATCGGACTCTGACAATGAGCAGTTCTTC. Its translation: CASSRSDSDNEQFF.

This clonotype was seen ten or more times. The V and J genes are TRBV12-3 or TRBV12-4 and TRBJ1-2; the D is unclear. The CDR3 has 13 amino acids. Trimming removed 7 bases at V and 8 bases at J, with 17 bases between. CDR3 sequence: CASNLGQVEGYTF. As DNA, the CDR3 is TGTGCCAGCAATCTCGGCCAGGTGGAAGGCTACACCTTC.

The table lists this clonotype with many counts. The chain carries TRBV25-1 and TRBJ1-4; tentative D call: TRBD1 (5 bases). Looked up from germline, CDR1 is MGHDK and CDR2 is SYGVNS. This CDR3 is 18 amino acids long. V was cut by 2 bases and J by 2 bases, with 18 bases left in between. The DNA for the CDR3 is TGTGCCAGCAGTGAAGGGTTGGGACCCTGGACGACTAATGAAAAACTGTTTTTT. Protein sequence: CASSEGLGPWTTNEKLFF.

This chain joins TRBV30 and TRBJ2-7, with a weak D call TRBD2 (7 bases). V lost 0 bases and J 7 bases, leaving 22 bases between the germline ends. The germline CDR1 and CDR2 sequences are GTSNPN and SVGIG (reference sequence). CDR3 length equals 16 residues. The CDR3, as DNA: TGTGCCTGGAGTGTACCGGGGGGCGCGCAGGGTTGGGAGCAGTACTTC. This gives the protein CAWSVPGGAQGWEQYF.

In this sample, this clonotype turned up a few times. V is TRBV30 and J is TRBJ2-5; 11 bases fit TRBD1. V shed 5 bases, J shed 4 bases, and the junction held 15 bases outside the gene matches. The V gene's germline CDR1 is GTSNPN and CDR2 SVGIG (reference sequence). CDR3 length: 17 residues. This CDR3 is CAWVTGTGGSSGETQYF. The CDR3 DNA is TGTGCCTGGGTAACCGGGACAGGGGGATCTTCGGGAGAGACCCAGTACTTC. The whole variable domain, filled in from reference TRBV30 and TRBJ2-5, reads SQTIHQWPATLVQPVGSPLSLECTVEGTSNPNLYWYRQAAGRGLQLLFYSVGIGQISSEVPQNLSASRPQDRQFILSSKKLLLSDSGFYLCAWVTGTGGSSGETQYFGPGTRLLVL.

This clonotype appeared many times. This chain links TRBV20-1 with TRBJ1-1, with D possibly matching TRBD1 (5 bases). From germline, CDR1 is DFQATT and CDR2 SNEGSKA (reference sequence). CDR3 length equals 16 residues. Trimming took off 0 bases at V and 3 bases at J, with 17 bases between the two ends. CDR3: CSARDGGSKRYTEAFF. CDR3 coding DNA: TGCAGTGCTAGAGATGGGGGGTCGAAGAGGTACACTGAAGCTTTCTTT.

This clonotype was counted a few times. This chain links TRBV28 with TRBJ1-1, with TRBD1 identical over 7 bases. This CDR3 spans 13 amino acids. Germline V gives CDR1 MDHEN, CDR2 SYDVKM. V gave up 10 bases and J gave up 5 bases; unmatched junction bases: 10. The CDR3: CATKTGTRTEAFF. In DNA, the CDR3 is TGTGCCACCAAGACAGGGACGAGGACTGAAGCTTTCTTT.

This clonotype was detected ten times or more. The chain joins TRBV12-3 or TRBV12-4 to TRBJ2-7, with TRBD2 matching over 8 bases. The CDR3 loop spans 15 amino acids. V lost 5 bases and J lost 3; bases outside the gene matches: 9. CDR3: CASSPSGRSDYEQYF. Written as DNA, the CDR3 is TGTGCCAGCAGTCCGAGCGGGAGAAGCGACTACGAGCAGTACTTC.